This TCR beta chain was profiled in a study of naive and memory T cell subsets (dated by TCRdb to 2017 to 2019). Concerning the study at large: Sorted naive and memory T cell subsets from peripheral blood were analyzed in the study using a UMI-based, open-source pipeline for TCR alpha and beta sequencing. RNA was DNase-treated and reverse transcribed with TCR constant-region primers, mostly using SuperScript III. IgG serology results and the functional CMV T cell responses were in complete agreement.

CDR1 and CDR2, per the germline V gene (reference sequence), are DFQATT and SNEGSKA. Taken from cysteine to phenylalanine, the CDR3 has 15 residues. The only DNA kept is the CDR3, 45 bases in frame from the first base. V loses 6 bases at its end and J loses 3 bases; junction bases beyond the gene matches: 12. Study-level results and caveats: The repertoire findings for the naive and memory subsets could not be validated against a ground truth because none was available. RNA-based TCR counts may be affected by expression changes linked to T cell activation and differentiation. Clonotypes were defined as single alpha or beta chain sequences, not paired alpha/beta receptors. A few larger clonotypes were found in naive repertoires, especially CD8, and these larger clonotypes were possibly memory cells re-expressing CD45RA. In both CD4 and CD8 cells, going from naive through CM, EM and EMRA, the Gini index went up while Shannon and inverse Simpson diversity went down. Once error correction was done, more than 85% of naive TCR sequences showed up just once, which made the naive abundance distributions much steeper than those of the memory subsets. TCR abundance followed a power law whose exponent differed between naive and memory subsets but was consistent across the three individuals.

In this sample, this clonotype turned up a few times. This clone's antigen is unknown. The record has no base qualities; no much larger clone is one base away. Separate amplification of TCR alpha and beta chain libraries was performed from the second PCR step onward. Donor CMV status was determined by IFNgamma production from CD4+ T cells after overnight stimulation of fresh PBMCs with CMV viral lysate. Miltenyi beads were used first to positively select CD4 T cells, and CD8 T cells were then positively selected from the CD4-negative fraction. After staining for CD3, CD4, CD8, CD45RA, CD27 and a live/dead dye, cells were sorted on a BD Aria II into four subsets based on CD45RA and CD27. Blood was obtained from a few healthy volunteers, and the blood from each volunteer was fractionated into CD4 and CD8 T cells and subsequently into four differentiation subsets. Approximately 130 ml of peripheral blood was drawn per donor, and PBMC were isolated by Ficoll-Paque PLUS density-gradient centrifugation. After sorting, cells were lysed in RLT buffer, RNA was extracted using a Qiagen RNeasy kit, and the extracted RNA was stored at -80 degrees C.

The method behind the library was UMI-ligation and nested PCR. An equimolar mix of two oligonucleotides covering both TRBC1 and TRBC2 was used as the beta constant-region primer. A single-stranded oligonucleotide carrying the SP2 primer and a 12-nucleotide UMI was ligated to the 3' end of the cDNA by T4 RNA ligase 1. Four rounds of PCR, combining the SP2 primer with nested alpha and beta constant-region primers, were used to amplify the ligated cDNA. The ligation reaction was kept at 16 degrees C for roughly 19-24 hours. PCR2 was typically run as a SYBR Green qPCR and stopped at a predetermined threshold to prevent over-amplification. Every purification after the first one was done using Agencourt AMPure XP magnetic beads. Libraries were quantified by Qubit and checked on a TapeStation, with a main peak expected near 650 bp. Sequencing of the pooled libraries was done on an Illumina MiSeq using v2 2x251 paired-end kits, which typically yielded 1-2 million reads per sample. Each sample was pooled at 4 nM, and about 5-8% PhiX was included to help cluster recognition. The authors' analysis ran thus. Using tag matching that tolerated one base-pair mismatch, Decombinator assigned V and J genes to FASTQ reads that had been processed by Demultiplexor. UMIs were used by Collapsinator to correct both sequencing errors and frequency errors arising from PCR heterogeneity. TCRs were translated and CDR3s were extracted from the conserved cysteine to the FGXG phenylalanine by CDR3Translator, with non-productive sequences being flagged. Repertoires were subsampled to equal numbers of UMI-defined TCRs before Gini, Shannon entropy and inverse Simpson indices were calculated. Within the linear range, a power law was fitted by maximum likelihood to the distributions of clonotype abundance. Similar UMI counts, unique TCR numbers and clonal distributions were obtained with the pipeline and with MIGEC on one naive CD8 sample. In one analysis, naive TCRs also found in any memory subset of the same donor were removed from the naive repertoire. The repertoires were searched for 5,500 to 8,000 CMV-associated CDR3 sequences that had been compiled from VDJdb and a published dataset. TCRdb's own reprocessing of the public reads used fastp at Q25 and MiXCR and kept productive beta chains. Identical CDR3 protein sequences are pooled into one entry, listed with their most common genes and DNA. TCRdb assigned the V and J calls; the authors' analysis was not used. For this sample there are some 150,000 distinct CDR3 sequences; 15% to 20% appear just once. The top ten clonotypes cover around 0.14% of the sample.

The sequence was obtained from a human donor in good health. The chain is encoded by TRBV20-1 joined to TRBJ2-7; 9 bases in the junction line up with TRBD2. Specimen: naive CD4+ T cells from blood. This specimen's cell subset or site label, interpreted: naive T cells, CD45RA high CD27+. This receptor carries the CDR3 CSATSHRSGSYEQYF. At the DNA level, the sequence is TGCAGTGCCACCTCCCACCGTAGCGGGAGCTACGAGCAGTACTTC.